One and the same sample provided the 30 T cell receptor beta chains below, sequenced in a study of cytomegalovirus exposure and HLA in healthy donors. Profiled with immunoSEQ multiplex PCR; TCRdb holds only in-frame clones, not every one. The data hold about 200,000 clones, with about 81% observed a single time. Source material: PBMCs. All receptors derive from a young woman in good health and CMV-seronegative.

The V and J genes are TRBV5-1 and TRBJ2-2, with 12 bases identical to TRBD2. The CDR3 has 17 residues. Germline V CDR1 and CDR2: SGHRS, YFSETQ. Trimming took 3 bases from V and 1 from J; bases not matched to a gene: 4. This CDR3 reads CASSYGLAGLNTGELFF. The CDR3 DNA reads TGCGCCAGCAGCTACGGACTAGCGGGATTGAACACCGGGGAGCTGTTTTTT. The whole variable domain, filled in from reference TRBV5-1 and TRBJ2-2, reads KAGVTQTPRYLIKTRGQQVTLSCSPISGHRSVSWYQQTPGQGLQFLFEYFSETQRNKGNFPGRFSGRQFSNSRSEMNVSTLELGDSALYLCASSYGLAGLNTGELFFGEGSRLTVL.

The rearrangement joins TRBV27 to TRBJ2-5; possible D gene TRBD2, 6 bases. This CDR3 is built from 14 residues. The ends were cut back, 7 bases at V and 7 bases at J, with 19 bases in the middle. Per germline, CDR1 MNHEY and CDR2 SMNVEV (reference sequence). CDR3 region: CASNGVAGKGTQYF. The CDR3 coding sequence is TGTGCCAGCAATGGGGTTGCGGGAAAGGGGACCCAGTACTTC.

The rearrangement joins TRBV6-1 to TRBJ2-2; no clear D gene. Between the trimmed V and J ends, which lost 3 bases and 6 bases, there was a span of 5 bases. This CDR3 region has 12 residues. Germline lookup yields CDR1 MNHNS and CDR2 SASEGT. Written as DNA, the CDR3 is TGTGCCAGCAGTGATCCGGCCGGGGAGCTGTTTTTT. This encodes CASSDPAGELFF.

The V call is TRBV6-1, the J call TRBJ2-4, with a weak D call TRBD1 (5 bases). This CDR3 is built from 14 residues. The V end was cut by 1 base, the J end by 4 bases, with 8 bases between. Germline V CDR1 and CDR2: MNHNS, SASEGT. The CDR3 DNA is TGTGCCAGCAGTGAAGTGGCAGGGAAAAACATTCAGTACTTC. It translates to CASSEVAGKNIQYF.

This clone was seen just once. The rearrangement uses TRBV11-1 and TRBJ2-7; TRBD1 aligns across 9 bases. Germline CDR1 and CDR2: SGHAT and FQDESV (reference sequence). V lost 5 bases, J lost 1 base, and 9 bases stayed unmatched. The CDR3 is 16 amino acids. CDR3 DNA: TGTGCCAGCAGCCCTCCCTCCGGGACAGGGTCCTACGAGCAGTACTTC. This encodes CASSPPSGTGSYEQYF. Full variable domain (remainder filled in from reference TRBV11-1 and TRBJ2-7): EAEVAQSPRYKITEKSQAVAFWCDPISGHATLYWYRQILGQGPELLVQFQDESVVDDSQLPKDRFSAERLKGVDSTLKIQPAELGDSAMYLCASSPPSGTGSYEQYFGPGTRLTVT.

Here the CDR3 DNA reads TGTGCCAGTAGTCAGGGGTACGAGCAGTACTTC. Amino acid sequence: CASSQGYEQYF. The chain combines TRBV19 with TRBJ2-7; D may be TRBD1 (6 bases). The germline V gene encodes CDR1 LNHDA and CDR2 SQIVND (reference sequence). The CDR3 runs to 11 residues. Trimming cost V 5 bases and J 4 bases, with 6 bases left between them.

This chain uses TRBV4-1 with TRBJ1-5, with a possible D match to TRBD1 (5 bases). Between the trimmed V and J ends, which lost 0 bases and 4 bases, there was a span of 7 bases. Per the germline V gene, CDR1 is MGHRA and CDR2 is YSYEKL. This CDR3 comprises 14 residues. The chain's CDR3 is CASSQEAGNQPQHF. The CDR3 nucleotides read TGCGCCAGCAGCCAAGAAGCAGGGAATCAGCCCCAGCATTTT.

The chain is built from TRBV6-5 and TRBJ1-2, with D unclear. The CDR3 consists of 12 residues. Germline CDR1 and CDR2: MNHEY and SVGAGI. The V end lost 7 bases, the J end lost 2 bases, and 8 bases lay between the germline ends. CDR3 sequence (DNA): TGTGCCAGCATCGGGTCGAACTATGGCTACACCTTC. This encodes CASIGSNYGYTF.

The genes are TRBV6-5 and TRBJ2-3, with 7 bases identical to TRBD1. The CDR3 consists of 14 residues. V lost 2 bases to trimming and J lost 5 bases; unmatched junction nucleotides: 4. CDR1 is MNHEY and CDR2 is SVGAGI in the germline V gene. The CDR3: CASSYLQGRDTQYF. CDR3 sequence (DNA): TGTGCCAGCAGTTACCTACAGGGGAGAGATACGCAGTATTTT.

This chain connects TRBV13 to TRBJ2-3; 9 nucleotides line up with TRBD2. The CDR3 contains 16 residues. Unmatched junction bases numbered 6, after V lost 5 bases and J lost 0 bases. Germline V CDR1 and CDR2: PRHDT, FYEKMQ (reference sequence). The CDR3 bases are TGTGCCAGCAGCCCGACTAGCGGCTTAAGCACAGATACGCAGTATTTT. Amino acid sequence: CASSPTSGLSTDTQYF. The variable domain in full, completed from reference TRBV13 and TRBJ2-3, reads AAGVIQSPRHLIKEKRETATLKCYPIPRHDTVYWYQQGPGQDPQFLISFYEKMQSDKGSIPDRFSAQQFSDYHSELNMSSLELGDSALYFCASSPTSGLSTDTQYFGPGTRLTVL.

Concerning this clone itself: Germline is not matched at one junction end, which may reflect a read error. The CDR3 reads CTGHPKYTQYF. The CDR3 bases are TGTACCGGACACCCAAAGTATACGCAGTATTTT. This chain links TRBV20-1 with TRBJ2-3; the D gene is possibly TRBD1 (5 bases). The CDR3 totals 11 residues. Germline values: CDR1 DFQATT, CDR2 SNEGSKA (reference sequence).

V gene TRBV27 combines with J gene TRBJ1-5, with TRBD1 matching 10 bases. The CDR3 length is 15 residues. With V trimmed by 5 bases and J by 5 bases, 6 bases remained unmatched. Germline CDR1 and CDR2: MNHEY and SMNVEV (reference sequence). CDR3 nucleotide sequence: TGTGCCAGCAGTCCAACGACAGGGGGCGATCAGCCCCAGCATTTT. Translation gives CASSPTTGGDQPQHF.

The V call is TRBV30, the J call TRBJ2-2; TRBD2 aligns across 13 bases. The CDR3 is made up of 16 amino acids. The germline V gene has CDR1 GTSNPN and CDR2 SVGIG (reference sequence). The V gene end was trimmed by 8 bases and the J gene end by 1 base; junction bases not matched to a gene: 7. Here the CDR3 reads CAHGLAGAGNTGELFF. In DNA form, the CDR3 reads TGTGCCCATGGACTAGCGGGGGCCGGGAACACCGGGGAGCTGTTTTTT.

This chain uses TRBV30 with TRBJ1-4; D is ambiguous. CDR3 length equals 12 residues. Germline V lookup: CDR1 GTSNPN, CDR2 SVGIG (reference sequence). The CDR3, as DNA: TGTGGGGCCGGAACAACTAATGAAAAACTGTTTTTT. Translating it yields CGAGTTNEKLFF.

The chain links TRBV4-1 to TRBJ2-7, with 8 nucleotides matching TRBD1. Germline CDR1 MGHRA, CDR2 YSYEKL. This CDR3 region has 14 residues. V lost 0 bases to trimming and J lost 5 bases; unmatched junction nucleotides: 3. The CDR3 is CASSQDRTGHEQYF. In DNA, the CDR3 is TGCGCCAGCAGCCAAGATCGGACAGGGCACGAGCAGTACTTC.

This sequence joins TRBV10-1 and TRBJ1-5; no clear D. V lost 10 bases to trimming and J lost 2 bases, with 9 bases between them. Germline V gives CDR1 WNHNN, CDR2 SYGVQD (reference sequence). CDR3 length equals 12 residues. The CDR3 DNA reads TGCGCCACCTACGAAGGCAATCAGCCCCAGCATTTT. Protein sequence: CATYEGNQPQHF.

The chain employs TRBV5-4 and TRBJ2-5, with TRBD2 matching 9 bases. V lost 4 bases, J lost 9 bases, and 13 bases stayed unmatched. Germline CDR1 is SGHNT and CDR2 is YYREEE (reference sequence). This CDR3 contains 15 residues. The CDR3 is CASSPEGLASGAQYF. CDR3 nucleotides: TGTGCCAGCAGCCCCGAAGGACTAGCGAGCGGAGCCCAGTACTTC.

The chain has TRBV19 and TRBJ1-2; 10 nucleotides agree with TRBD1. The V segment lost 4 bases and the J segment 8 bases; nucleotides outside the gene matches: 7. Germline CDR1 and CDR2: LNHDA and SQIVND (reference sequence). This CDR3 is built from 14 residues. The CDR3 loop is CASSTSGTGAGYTF. As DNA, the CDR3 is TGTGCCAGTAGTACCTCCGGGACAGGGGCAGGCTACACCTTC.

V is TRBV29-1 and J is TRBJ1-1; D gene uncertain. The CDR3 sequence is 13 residues long. Per the germline V gene, CDR1 is SQVTM and CDR2 is ANQGSEA. The V gene lost 8 bases and the J gene lost 5 bases, with 18 bases spanning the gap. CDR3 nucleotide sequence: TGCAGCTCGTTGGCGGGCGTGGGGACTGAAGCTTTCTTT. Amino acids: CSSLAGVGTEAFF.

This rearrangement joins TRBV10-1 to TRBJ1-1; 8 bases are a match to TRBD1. Unmatched junction bases numbered 0, after V lost 6 bases and J lost 0 bases. Germline CDR1 WNHNN, CDR2 SYGVQD (reference sequence). This CDR3 is 13 amino acids long. The CDR3 coding sequence is TGCGCCAGCAGGACAGGGGTGAACACTGAAGCTTTCTTT. This codes for CASRTGVNTEAFF.

The rearrangement joins TRBV18 to TRBJ1-1; D is unclear. The CDR3 totals 14 residues. Germline V gene data show CDR1 as KGHSH and CDR2 as LQKENI. The V end lost 3 bases, the J end lost 1 base, and 9 bases lay between the germline ends. The CDR3 spells CASSPNTGNTEAFF. The CDR3 DNA follows: TGTGCCAGCTCACCGAATACGGGGAACACTGAAGCTTTCTTT.

This chain links TRBV5-1 with TRBJ2-3, with D possibly being TRBD2 (6 bases). Germline V gene data show CDR1 as SGHRS and CDR2 as YFSETQ. Trimming cost V 5 bases and J 4 bases, with 17 bases left between them. The CDR3 consists of 15 residues. In DNA, the CDR3 is TGCGCCAGCAGGTTCGGGGGAGGTGAGGCAGATACGCAGTATTTT. Translated: CASRFGGGEADTQYF.

The chain is built from TRBV6-6 and TRBJ2-1; 7 nucleotides match TRBD1. V shed 8 bases and J 0 bases; nucleotides not matched to a gene: 4. The CDR3 runs 14 residues. In germline, CDR1 is MNHNY, CDR2 SVGAGI (reference sequence). CDR3 sequence: CASWGQSSYNEQFF. As DNA, the CDR3 is TGTGCCAGCTGGGGACAGAGCTCCTACAATGAGCAGTTCTTC.

The DNA of the CDR3 is TGTGCCAGCAGCCAATCCCGGACAGTCTACAATGAGCAGTTCTTC. Its translation: CASSQSRTVYNEQFF. The rearrangement uses TRBV7-8 and TRBJ2-1; perhaps TRBD1 as D (6 bases). Deletions cut 5 bases from V and 3 bases from J, with 14 bases between. The V gene's germline CDR1 is SGHVS and CDR2 FQNEAQ. CDR3 size: 15 residues. The full variable domain, its missing parts supplied by reference TRBV7-8 and TRBJ2-1, is GAGVSQSPRYKVAKRGQDVALRCDPISGHVSLFWYQQALGQGPEFLTYFQNEAQLDKSGLPSDRFFAERPEGSVSTLKIQRTQQEDSAVYLCASSQSRTVYNEQFFGPGTRLTVL.

The chain recombines TRBV27 with TRBJ1-6; 9 bases fit TRBD1. CDR1 and CDR2 from the germline V gene are MNHEY and SMNVEV (reference sequence). This CDR3 has 14 amino acids. V gave up 6 bases and J gave up 6 bases; unmatched junction bases: 3. CDR3 amino acids: CASSPGQGNSPLHF. CDR3 nucleotide sequence: TGTGCCAGCAGCCCGGGACAGGGTAATTCACCCCTCCACTTT.

The V and J genes are TRBV27 and TRBJ1-6; the match to TRBD1 covers 9 bases. The CDR3 runs 15 residues. The junction had 5 bases not matched to a gene; V was cut back by 6 bases and J by 5 bases. The V gene's germline CDR1 is MNHEY and CDR2 SMNVEV (reference sequence). The CDR3 protein is CASRPRQGDNSPLHF. CDR3 nucleotide sequence: TGTGCCAGCAGGCCACGACAGGGGGATAATTCACCCCTCCACTTT.

J is TRBJ2-1 and V is TRBV28; a possible D gene is TRBD1 (6 bases). V lost 7 bases, J lost 8 bases, and 15 bases lay in between. CDR1 MDHEN and CDR2 SYDVKM come from the germline V gene. The CDR3 has 13 residues. The CDR3 sequence is CASIMVGAHEQFF. CDR3 nucleotide sequence: TGTGCCAGCATTATGGTGGGGGCTCATGAGCAGTTCTTC.

This chain connects TRBV2 to TRBJ2-6; the D gene is possibly TRBD1 (6 bases). Trimming took off 6 bases at V and 4 bases at J, with 19 bases between the two ends. There are 17 residues in the CDR3. Germline loops: CDR1 SNHLY, CDR2 FYNNEI. The CDR3 reads CASSPRRQAAGANVLTF. In DNA form, the CDR3 reads TGTGCCAGCAGCCCTCGAAGACAGGCTGCCGGGGCCAACGTCCTGACTTTC.

V and J are TRBV19 and TRBJ1-5; 8 nucleotides agree with TRBD1. Germline CDR1 is LNHDA and CDR2 is SQIVND (reference sequence). The CDR3 contains 15 residues. Trimming cost V 6 bases and J 5 bases; bases outside gene matches: 9. The CDR3 reads CASRTDRVFDQPQHF. CDR3 nucleotide sequence: TGTGCCAGTAGAACGGACAGGGTGTTCGATCAGCCCCAGCATTTT. Together with reference TRBV19 and TRBJ1-5, the CDR3 gives the full variable domain: DGGITQSPKYLFRKEGQNVTLSCEQNLNHDAMYWYRQDPGQGLRLIYYSQIVNDFQKGDIAEGYSVSREKKESFPLTVTSAQKNPTAFYLCASRTDRVFDQPQHFGDGTRLSIL.

V and J are TRBV27 and TRBJ2-7; no definite D call. Germline lookup yields CDR1 MNHEY and CDR2 SMNVEV (reference sequence). The ends were cut back, 2 bases at V and 6 bases at J, with 11 bases in the middle. The CDR3 contains 13 residues. DNA for the CDR3: TGTGCCAGCAGTTTAACTGAAGATGCCGAGCAGTACTTC. Its translation: CASSLTEDAEQYF.